The clone carrying this T cell receptor (beta chain) was detected only a few times. Its target is unknown. Expressed TCRB transcripts were sequenced after all isolated RNA was converted to cDNA. TCRdb's table, derived via immunoSEQ multiplex PCR, lists solely in-frame clones and lacks some. Among a few hundred thousand clones listed, over 8.5% were seen once. The source of the sample is a study of beta chain features in type 1 diabetes. The overall study: The study found patients and healthy donors alike in age, gender and cell yields.

Study conclusions and caveats: Within each of all four CD4+ subsets, Type 1 diabetes patients had TCRB CDR3s that were moderately but significantly shorter.

The CDR3 runs 16 residues. V shed 5 bases and J 2 bases; nucleotides not matched to a gene: 8. Germline V CDR1 and CDR2: SGHTA, FQGNSA. The chain combines TRBV7-2 with TRBJ2-5; 10 nucleotides align to TRBD2. This TCR was sampled from a woman in her late teens or twenties in good health. The sequencing input was naive CD4+ T cells from blood. The CDR3 nucleotides read TGTGCCAGCAGCCCGCGGAGGACTAGCGGACAAGAGACCCAGTACTTC. Amino acids: CASSPRRTSGQETQYF.